This is a list of T cell receptor beta chains from one sample in a study of vaccination and CD4 T cells after COVID-19. A single record per CDR3 protein comes from TCRdb applying MiXCR to the PCR reads. The repertoire holds approximately 22,000 distinct CDR3 sequences, less than 40% seen once, with less than 3% in the top ten. The antigens for these receptors are not known. The sequencing used CD4+ T cells from blood, cultured in vitro, collected about 7 months after SARS-CoV-2 vaccination. The receptor source for this set is a human donor who had recovered from COVID-19. Both conserved end residues are part of each CDR3. A D gene is named only where the DNA matches it firmly. Clone sizes are given selectively: once, few, many, or a class where the clone is expanded.

DNA | CDR3 | J | V | D | size
TGTGCCAGCAGTTACTCGAGTGGGGCAGATAATTCACCCCTCCACTTT | CASSYSSGADNSPLHF | TRBJ1-6 | TRBV6-5 | NA | NA
TGTGCCAGCAGCGCCCTTCGACGGTCCCAAGCTTCACCCCTCCACTTT | CASSALRRSQASPLHF | TRBJ1-6 | TRBV7-2 | NA | NA
TGTGCCAGTAGTATTGGGTATCTAAACACTGAAGCTTTCTTT | CASSIGYLNTEAFF | TRBJ1-1 | TRBV19 | NA | NA
TGCGGTGCTAGAGATCGGAGAGGCCCAACAGAGACCCAGTACTTC | CGARDRRGPTETQYF | TRBJ2-5 | TRBV20-1 | NA | NA
TGTGCCATCAGTGTGCAGATCTCCGGGGAGCTGTTTTTT | CAISVQISGELFF | TRBJ2-2 | TRBV10-3 | NA | NA
TGTGCCAGCACCCTCCTGACAGGGGCAATGAATGGCTACACCTTC | CASTLLTGAMNGYTF | TRBJ1-2 | TRBV5-6 | TRBD1 | NA
TGTGCCAGCAGCTTAGCTAGCGGGGGTACCGGGACCCAGTACTTC | CASSLASGGTGTQYF | TRBJ2-5 | TRBV11-3 | TRBD2 | few
TGTGCCAGCAGCTTAGTTCAGGGGAGCTCCTACGAGCAGTACTTC | CASSLVQGSSYEQYF | TRBJ2-7 | TRBV11-1 | NA | few
TGTGCCAGCAGTGAAAGGATGATTTCCTACGAGCAGTACTTC | CASSERMISYEQYF | TRBJ2-7 | TRBV6-1 | NA | once
TGCAGTGCCAACAAACAGGGGAGCACTGAAGCTTTCTTT | CSANKQGSTEAFF | TRBJ1-1 | TRBV20-1 | TRBD1 | few
TGTGCCAGCAGTCGGAGGGGGGAGACCCAGTACTTC | CASSRRGETQYF | TRBJ2-5 | TRBV7-2 | NA | medium-sized
TGTGCCAGCAGCTCCGGACTAGCGGGAGTCACCGGGGAGCTGTTTTTT | CASSSGLAGVTGELFF | TRBJ2-2 | TRBV7-9 | TRBD2 | NA
TGCAGTGCTACCCGAAGGACAGGGCCTTTCCTGTTC | CSATRRTGPFLF | TRBJ2-7 | TRBV20-1 | TRBD1 | NA
TGTGCCAGCAGTAAGCGGGGCTACAATGAGCAGTTCTTC | CASSKRGYNEQFF | TRBJ2-1 | TRBV6-1 | TRBD2 | NA
TGCAGTGCTAGCAGACGGGGCGGTGGACAGGGGTTTGATGAGCAGTTCTTC | CSASRRGGGQGFDEQFF | TRBJ2-1 | TRBV20-1 | TRBD1 | NA
TGCAGTGCTCCTCCCCCGGGACTGGAGACCCAGTACTTC | CSAPPPGLETQYF | TRBJ2-5 | TRBV20-1 | NA | NA
TGTGCCAGCAGGTCCCAGGGGGGCACCATTCAGTACTTC | CASRSQGGTIQYF | TRBJ2-4 | TRBV2 | NA | few
TGCAGTGCTGAGCCTCGGACATCTTGGGGGTCAGAGACCCAGTACTTC | CSAEPRTSWGSETQYF | TRBJ2-5 | TRBV20-1 | NA | few
TGTGCCAGCAGTTACTCCCCGGGACGTACTTCTAACTATGGCTACACCTTC | CASSYSPGRTSNYGYTF | TRBJ1-2 | TRBV6-5 | NA | NA
TGTGCCAGCAGCCTCGTTGTGGGCGAGACCCAGTACTTC | CASSLVVGETQYF | TRBJ2-5 | TRBV7-9 | NA | few
TGTGCCAGCAGTTTTCAGGGGGCCCTCAGGGCCCTCCACTTT | CASSFQGALRALHF | TRBJ1-6 | TRBV12-3/TRBV12-4 | TRBD1 | NA
TGTGCCAGCAGTAGGACCGGGACCAACAATGAGCAGTTCTTC | CASSRTGTNNEQFF | TRBJ2-1 | TRBV6-4 | NA | NA
TGTGCCAGCAGCCGATACCCGACAGGGAGGAATGAGCAGTTCTTC | CASSRYPTGRNEQFF | TRBJ2-1 | TRBV7-9 | NA | NA
TGTGCCAGTACGGCGGGACAGCACTATGGCTACACCTTC | CASTAGQHYGYTF | TRBJ1-2 | TRBV19 | TRBD1 | few
TGTGCCAGCAACCTACGACCGACTAGCGGGAGGGCCACCTACAATGAGCAGTTCTTC | CASNLRPTSGRATYNEQFF | TRBJ2-1 | TRBV27 | TRBD2 | NA
TGTGCCAGCAGTTTTGGCGGACAAGAGACCCAGTACTTC | CASSFGGQETQYF | TRBJ2-5 | TRBV28 | NA | few
TGCAGTGCCTCCCGGGGGCTGGGCAAAAACATTCAGTACTTC | CSASRGLGKNIQYF | TRBJ2-4 | TRBV20-1 | NA | few
TGCAGTGCTTCATACAGGGACACTGAAGCTTTCTTT | CSASYRDTEAFF | TRBJ1-1 | TRBV20-1 | NA | NA
TGTGCCAGCAGCCCTGGCCGATTTGGTTCACCCCTCCACTTT | CASSPGRFGSPLHF | TRBJ1-6 | TRBV12-3/TRBV12-4 | NA | NA
TGTGCCAGCAGTCTTAACAGGGAGACCCAGTACTTC | CASSLNRETQYF | TRBJ2-5 | TRBV28 | NA | few
TGTGCCAGCAGCGATAGGGTCCCCGGGGAGCTGTTTTTT | CASSDRVPGELFF | TRBJ2-2 | TRBV7-9 | NA | NA
TGTGCCAGCAGCAAAGGGTTGATGGAGACCCAGTACTTC | CASSKGLMETQYF | TRBJ2-5 | TRBV12-3/TRBV12-4 | NA | NA